Sequencing of this TCR beta chain was carried out in a study of beta chain features in type 1 diabetes. Whole-study results and caveats: Shorter templates might be favored by PCR, equally in patients and controls.

This clone was seen only a few times. Antigen specificity is unknown. The isolated RNA, all of it, was reverse transcribed, so expressed TCRB transcripts were what got sequenced. Data came from immunoSEQ multiplex PCR; TCRdb stores just in-frame clones and leaves some out. The sample contains about 290,000 clones, around 7.3% of which appear only once. The CDR3 contains 14 residues. Trimming at V came to 5 bases and at J to 5 bases, leaving 7 bases not matched to a gene. In germline, CDR1 is MDHEN, CDR2 SYDVKM. The sample was central memory CD4+ T cells from blood. The chain uses TRBV28 and TRBJ1-2, with 8 bases lining up with TRBD1. This clonotype was obtained from a woman aged 18 to 35 in good health. The CDR3 sequence is CASSRTGGRYGYTF. The DNA for the CDR3 is TGTGCCAGCAGTCGCACAGGGGGGCGGTATGGCTACACCTTC.